This entry lists 7 T cell receptor beta chains sequenced from one sample in a study of tumor and adjacent non-tumor tissue in lung cancer. TCRbeta libraries were built with three rounds of nested PCR, modified from ARM-PCR. MiXCR, applied by TCRdb to the multiplex PCR reads, yields one record per CDR3 protein. The sample holds around 210,000 distinct CDR3 sequences, over 55% seen once. RNA was extracted from bulk tissue without any cell sorting. Sequencing was carried out using lung tumor tissue. These receptors were taken from a man between 60 and 75 years old with non-small cell lung cancer.

To note about this clonotype: At one boundary the junction diverges from the germline segment, which might be a read error. The chain links TRBV20-1 to TRBJ2-7; the match to TRBD2 covers 7 bases. Per germline, CDR1 DFQATT and CDR2 SNEGSKA (reference sequence). The CDR3 extends over 13 amino acids. The CDR3 here is CTARGLVGREQYF. The CDR3 DNA reads as TGCACTGCTAGAGGACTAGTGGGCCGCGAGCAGTACTTC.

In regard to this clonotype: This likely comes from a read error, as the CDR3 has no conserved phenylalanine or tryptophan at its end. DNA of the CDR3: TGTGCCAGCAGCTTATGGGGCAGGTGGCTCGACGAGCAGTACATC. Protein: CASSLWGRWLDEQYI. The rearrangement uses TRBV11-1 and TRBJ2-7, with a tentative D call TRBD1 (5 bases). Germline V lookup: CDR1 SGHAT, CDR2 FQDESV (reference sequence). V shed 2 bases and J shed 5 bases, with 16 bases lying between them. The CDR3 extends over 15 amino acids.

This rearrangement joins TRBV5-4 to TRBJ1-2, with D tentatively TRBD1 (5 bases). The V and J ends lost 9 bases and 2 bases respectively, with 14 bases between them. The CDR3 covers 13 residues. CDR1 and CDR2 from the germline V gene are SGHNT and YYREEE (reference sequence). DNA for the CDR3: TGTGCCACCGCTACGCGGGGGAACTATGGCTACACCTTC. It specifies CATATRGNYGYTF.

This clonotype was picked up many times. The chain employs TRBV20-1 and TRBJ2-1; 11 nucleotides match TRBD2. V was pared by 2 bases and J by 7 bases, with 7 bases of the junction left unmatched. The V gene's germline CDR1 is DFQATT and CDR2 SNEGSKA (reference sequence). This CDR3 region has 15 residues. As DNA, the CDR3 is TGCAGTGCTAGAAAGCCGGGACTAGCGGTAAATGAGCAGTTCTTC. The encoded protein is CSARKPGLAVNEQFF.

CDR3 coding DNA: TGTGCCAGCAGCCAAGTAGTTACAGGGGGCACATACACGCAGTATTTT. Translating it yields CASSQVVTGGTYTQYF. The chain carries TRBV4-2 and TRBJ2-3; 9 bases map to TRBD1. Trimming took 1 base from V and 9 from J; bases not matched to a gene: 11. The CDR3 length is 16 residues. Germline CDR1 LGHNA, CDR2 YNFKEQ.

Worth noting for this clonotype: The CDR3 carries no conserved terminal phenylalanine or tryptophan, so it likely arises from a read error. The chain couples TRBV6-5 to TRBJ2-5; D possibly corresponds to TRBD1 (6 bases). Germline values: CDR1 MNHEY, CDR2 SVGAGI. The CDR3 extends over 15 amino acids. CDR3 nucleotides: TGTGCCAGCAGTTACCAGGGGAGACAACAAGCGACCCAGTACGTC. Translation: CASSYQGRQQATQYV.

Comment on this clonotype: This CDR3 is missing its conserved last phenylalanine or tryptophan, likely due to a read error. The V gene is TRBV11-2, the J gene TRBJ2-3; 7 bases are a match to TRBD2. The CDR3 covers 16 residues. Germline trimming cut 6 bases from V and 3 bases from J; bases unmatched to any gene: 12. Germline V gene data show CDR1 as SGHAT and CDR2 as FQNNGV. The CDR3, as DNA: TGTGCCAGCAGGGGAGGGGCTGGGCTCAGTACAGATACGCAGTATTCT. Protein: CASRGGAGLSTDTQYS.